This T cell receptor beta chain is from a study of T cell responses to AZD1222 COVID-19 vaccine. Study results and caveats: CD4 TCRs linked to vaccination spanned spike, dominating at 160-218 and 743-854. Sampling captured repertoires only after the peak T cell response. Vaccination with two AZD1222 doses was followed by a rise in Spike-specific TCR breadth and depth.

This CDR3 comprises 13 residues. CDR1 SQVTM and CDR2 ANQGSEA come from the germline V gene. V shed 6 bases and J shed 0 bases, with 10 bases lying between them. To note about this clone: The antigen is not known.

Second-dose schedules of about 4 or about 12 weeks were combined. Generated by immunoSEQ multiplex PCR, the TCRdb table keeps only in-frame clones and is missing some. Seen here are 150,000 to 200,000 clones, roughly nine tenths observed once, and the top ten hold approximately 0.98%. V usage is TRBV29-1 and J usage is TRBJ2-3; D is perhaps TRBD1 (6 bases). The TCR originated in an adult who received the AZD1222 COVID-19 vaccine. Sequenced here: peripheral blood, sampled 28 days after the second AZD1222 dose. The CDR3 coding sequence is TGCAGCGTACCTGGGACAAGCACAGATACGCAGTATTTT. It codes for CSVPGTSTDTQYF.